Following are 23 T cell receptor beta chains from one sample sequenced in a study of high-grade serous ovarian cancer treatment subgroups. Profiling relied on immunoSEQ multiplex PCR, and the TCRdb table lists in-frame clones only, not all of them. The repertoire consists of thousands of clones, with about 74% occurring once and the leading ten covering more than 15%. The tumor samples were collected prior to definitive surgery or chemotherapy. What was sequenced was tumor tissue. The receptors originated from a human donor with high-grade serous ovarian cancer.

This chain joins TRBV6-6 and TRBJ1-2, with TRBD1 matching over 10 bases. CDR3 size: 15 residues. J lost 8 bases, V lost 2 bases, and 8 bases had no gene match. Germline lookup yields CDR1 MNHNY and CDR2 SVGAGI (reference sequence). CDR3 sequence: CASSYTPGQGFGYTF. CDR3 DNA sequence: TGTGCCAGCAGTTACACCCCGGGACAGGGGTTCGGCTACACCTTC.

This rearrangement joins TRBV30 to TRBJ2-3, with D perhaps matching TRBD1 or TRBD2 (5 bases each). There are 16 residues in the CDR3. The germline V gene encodes CDR1 GTSNPN and CDR2 SVGIG (reference sequence). Trimming cost V 1 base and J 2 bases, with 16 bases left between them. The DNA for the CDR3 is TGTGCCTGGAGTGCCCCACCGGGACCTTACACAGATACGCAGTATTTT. This gives the protein CAWSAPPGPYTDTQYF.

The chain uses TRBV10-3 and TRBJ1-1, with 8 bases identical to TRBD1. The CDR3 has 13 amino acids. Germline trimming cut 6 bases from V and 5 bases from J; bases unmatched to any gene: 5. Looked up from germline, CDR1 is ENHRY and CDR2 is SYGVKD. Written as DNA, the CDR3 is TGTGCCATCAGGCCCGGACAGGGTACTGAAGCTTTCTTT. This encodes CAIRPGQGTEAFF.

The V and J genes are TRBV27 and TRBJ1-4; D is perhaps TRBD1 (5 bases). V was shortened by 2 bases and J by 8 bases, with 12 bases between the two germline ends. The germline gives CDR1 MNHEY, CDR2 SMNVEV (reference sequence). CDR3 length equals 14 residues. The CDR3, as DNA: TGTGCCAGCAGTTTAAGCAGGGCAGGGGAAAAACTGTTTTTT. It is translated as CASSLSRAGEKLFF. The complete variable domain, with remaining parts taken from reference TRBV27 and TRBJ1-4, reads EAQVTQNPRYLITVTGKKLTVTCSQNMNHEYMSWYRQDPGLGLRQIYYSMNVEVTDKGDVPEGYKVSRKEKRNFPLILESPSPNQTSLYFCASSLSRAGEKLFFGSGTQLSVL.

This sequence joins TRBV7-8 and TRBJ2-7, with D hard to call. The CDR3 extends over 14 amino acids. Germline V lookup: CDR1 SGHVS, CDR2 FQNEAQ. V lost 0 bases, J lost 0 bases, and 6 bases lay in between. The chain's CDR3 is CASSLARISYEQYF. The DNA for the CDR3 is TGTGCCAGCAGCTTAGCTCGAATCTCCTACGAGCAGTACTTC.

V is TRBV15 and J is TRBJ2-2; D unresolved. This CDR3 spans 17 amino acids. Germline V lookup: CDR1 LNHNV, CDR2 YYDKDF (reference sequence). Trimming removed 0 bases at V and 0 bases at J, with 11 bases between. The CDR3 DNA follows: TGTGCCACCAGCAGAGATAGTGACGCCGCGAACACCGGGGAGCTGTTTTTT. Translation: CATSRDSDAANTGELFF.

V and J are TRBV5-1 and TRBJ2-1, with D perhaps matching TRBD1 (5 bases). Germline values: CDR1 SGHRS, CDR2 YFSETQ. With 0 bases removed from V and 2 bases from J, the gap between germline ends came to 9 bases. The CDR3 totals 15 residues. The CDR3 region has the DNA TGCGCCAGCAGCTTGGGGACATTACCCTACAATGAGCAGTTCTTC. This sequence encodes CASSLGTLPYNEQFF.

The V and J genes are TRBV7-8 and TRBJ2-3, with 9 nucleotides matching TRBD2. Germline V lookup: CDR1 SGHVS, CDR2 FQNEAQ. V shed 1 base and J 4 bases; nucleotides not matched to a gene: 6. The CDR3 contains 16 residues. The CDR3 region is CASSLGLSGSADTQYF. The CDR3 DNA is TGTGCCAGCAGCTTAGGACTTAGCGGGAGCGCAGATACGCAGTATTTT.

This clone appeared a single time. The chain is built from TRBV4-2 and TRBJ2-3; TRBD2 agrees at 13 bases. J lost 4 bases, V lost 1 base, and 8 bases had no gene match. CDR1 is LGHNA, CDR2 YNFKEQ, per germline. The CDR3 runs to 18 residues. CDR3 nucleotides: TGTGCCAGCAGCCAAGCTAAAACTAGCGGGAGGGCTTCAGATACGCAGTATTTT. Its protein is CASSQAKTSGRASDTQYF.

The rearrangement links TRBV10-3 to TRBJ1-2, with a weak D call TRBD1 (6 bases). CDR1 ENHRY and CDR2 SYGVKD come from the germline V gene. The CDR3 has 11 amino acids. V lost 7 bases and J 8 bases, leaving 11 bases between the germline ends. Here the CDR3 DNA reads TGTGCCATCAAGGCAGGGGAAGGCTACACCTTC. Translating it yields CAIKAGEGYTF.

The gene calls are TRBV28 and TRBJ2-7, with TRBD1 as a possible D gene (6 bases). CDR1 and CDR2 (germline): MDHEN, SYDVKM. The CDR3 contains 14 residues. V lost 7 bases, J lost 3 bases, and 16 bases lay in between. The CDR3 sequence is CASNPTGSYYEQYF. CDR3 DNA sequence: TGTGCCAGCAATCCGACAGGATCTTACTACGAGCAGTACTTC.

The chain joins TRBV6-1 to TRBJ1-1, with D possibly being TRBD1 (5 bases). V lost 6 bases and J lost 3, with 17 bases in between. This CDR3 contains 15 residues. The germline gives CDR1 MNHNS, CDR2 SASEGT. The CDR3 DNA is TGTGCCAGCAGCCGGGTGGGGGGGTGGTACACTGAAGCTTTCTTT. It is translated as CASSRVGGWYTEAFF.

CDR3 DNA sequence: TGTGCCAGCCGGGACACCACTAGCGGAAACTACGAGCAGTACTTC. Encoded protein: CASRDTTSGNYEQYF. The V call is TRBV2, the J call TRBJ2-7; 8 positions match TRBD2. V dropped 8 bases and J dropped 3; count of bases not matched to a gene: 12. The germline gives CDR1 SNHLY, CDR2 FYNNEI. CDR3 length equals 15 residues.

This sequence joins TRBV2 and TRBJ1-6, with TRBD1 matching over 7 bases. Germline V gives CDR1 SNHLY, CDR2 FYNNEI. The CDR3 has 14 amino acids. Trimming cost V 4 bases and J 6 bases; bases outside gene matches: 3. The CDR3, as DNA: TGTGCCAGCAGTGGACAGGGACCTAATTCACCCCTCCACTTT. Its protein product is CASSGQGPNSPLHF.

This rearrangement joins TRBV7-6 to TRBJ2-3; D unresolved. The CDR3 spans 13 residues. Between the trimmed V and J ends, which lost 5 bases and 2 bases, there was a span of 8 bases. CDR1 and CDR2 from the germline V gene are SGHVS and FNYEAQ. The CDR3 DNA follows: TGTGCCAGCAGCGACCACGTCACAGATACGCAGTATTTT. Its protein product is CASSDHVTDTQYF.

This chain joins TRBV19 and TRBJ2-2; no firm D call. From germline, CDR1 is LNHDA and CDR2 SQIVND (reference sequence). The CDR3 loop spans 11 amino acids. V was pared by 7 bases and J by 7 bases, with 7 bases between. The CDR3 here is CASIWGGELFF. The CDR3 DNA reads TGTGCCAGTATATGGGGCGGGGAGCTGTTTTTT.

This clone has only a few counts. This chain connects TRBV9 to TRBJ1-2, with D unresolved. This CDR3 is built from 15 residues. Germline assignment: CDR1 SGDLS and CDR2 YYNGEE. V was trimmed by 0 bases and J by 1 base, leaving 10 bases between them. In DNA form, the CDR3 reads TGTGCCAGCAGCGTAGATCGTGGTTTTAACTATGGCTACACCTTC. It is translated as CASSVDRGFNYGYTF.

This CDR3 reads CASSLVGDNYGYTF. In nucleotides, the CDR3 is TGTGCCAGCAGCTTAGTGGGGGATAACTATGGCTACACCTTC. The chain joins TRBV5-6 to TRBJ1-2, with D maybe TRBD1 (5 bases). V lost 2 bases to trimming and J lost 1 base, with 9 bases between them. The CDR3 loop spans 14 amino acids. Germline-derived CDR1 and CDR2 are SGHDT and YYEEEE. Variable domain in full (rest from reference TRBV5-6 and TRBJ1-2): DAGVTQSPTHLIKTRGQQVTLRCSPKSGHDTVSWYQQALGQGPQFIFQYYEEEERQRGNFPDRFSGHQFPNYSSELNVNALLLGDSALYLCASSLVGDNYGYTFGSGTRLTVV.

This clone has just one count. The V gene is TRBV18, the J gene TRBJ1-5; D remains ambiguous. Deletions cut 0 bases from V and 6 bases from J, with 3 bases between. CDR1 KGHSH and CDR2 LQKENI come from the germline V gene. The CDR3 is made up of 12 amino acids. The CDR3 DNA sequence: TGTGCCAGCTCACCACCGATTCAGCCCCAGCATTTT. Amino acid sequence: CASSPPIQPQHF.

V is TRBV5-1 and J is TRBJ1-4, with D possibly being TRBD1 (5 bases). Germline CDR1 SGHRS, CDR2 YFSETQ. The CDR3 is 15 amino acids. Deletions cut 0 bases from V and 7 bases from J, with 13 bases between. CDR3 in DNA: TGCGCCAGCAGCTTGGCTACGGGGCGGGTTGAAAAACTGTTTTTT. Translating it yields CASSLATGRVEKLFF.

The V and J genes are TRBV27 and TRBJ2-6; D may correspond to TRBD1 or TRBD2 (5 bases each). The CDR3 is made up of 16 amino acids. CDR1 MNHEY and CDR2 SMNVEV come from the germline V gene (reference sequence). V shed 5 bases and J shed 0 bases, with 11 bases lying between them. The CDR3 is CASSTGRLSGANVLTF. CDR3 DNA sequence: TGTGCCAGCAGTACGGGACGGCTCTCTGGGGCCAACGTCCTGACTTTC.

The chain links TRBV27 to TRBJ2-2; 11 bases match TRBD1. Losses at the gene ends were 4 bases for V and 3 bases for J; bases not matched to a gene: 4. The CDR3 runs 16 residues. CDR1 is MNHEY, CDR2 SMNVEV, per germline (reference sequence). This chain's CDR3 is CASSSGQGAYTGELFF. DNA for the CDR3: TGTGCCAGCAGTTCCGGACAGGGGGCGTACACCGGGGAGCTGTTTTTT.

J is TRBJ2-1 and V is TRBV6-1; no clear D. The V end lost 1 base, the J end lost 1 base, and 2 bases lay between the germline ends. CDR3 length equals 13 residues. Germline CDR1 is MNHNS and CDR2 is SASEGT. The CDR3: CASSEGSYNEQFF. The CDR3 DNA reads TGTGCCAGCAGTGAAGGATCCTACAATGAGCAGTTCTTC.